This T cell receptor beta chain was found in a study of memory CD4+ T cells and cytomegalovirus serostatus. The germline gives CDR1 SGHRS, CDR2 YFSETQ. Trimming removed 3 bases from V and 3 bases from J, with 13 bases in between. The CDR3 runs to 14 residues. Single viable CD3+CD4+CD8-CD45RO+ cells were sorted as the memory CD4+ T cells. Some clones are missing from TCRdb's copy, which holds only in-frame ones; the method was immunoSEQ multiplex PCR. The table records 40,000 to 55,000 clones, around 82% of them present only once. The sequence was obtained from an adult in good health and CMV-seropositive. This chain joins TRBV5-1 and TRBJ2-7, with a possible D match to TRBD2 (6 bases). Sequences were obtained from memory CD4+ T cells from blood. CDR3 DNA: TGCGCCAGCAGCTGGGGGGTGGGGCGCTACGAGCAGTACTTC. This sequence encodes CASSWGVGRYEQYF.